The 12 T cell receptor beta chains listed next were all sequenced from one sample in a study of identical twins. TCRdb ran MiXCR on the 5' RACE reads and lists one entry per CDR3 protein. Of about 810,000 distinct CDR3 sequences listed, about 12% are singletons. This sample also appeared in a second study, on yellow fever vaccine responses in identical twins.

Material: PBMCs. All receptors come from a woman aged 18-29 years in good health.

This chain uses TRBV7-2 with TRBJ2-1; a weak D match, TRBD2 (6 bases). The germline gives CDR1 SGHTA, CDR2 FQGNSA. V gave up 3 bases and J gave up 5 bases, with 17 bases separating them. The CDR3 totals 16 residues. CDR3 bases: TGTGCCAGCAGCTTCACGACGGCGGGGAGCAACAATGAGCAGTTCTTC. Its translation is CASSFTTAGSNNEQFF.

This chain connects TRBV10-3 to TRBJ2-6; unclear D gene. The CDR3 has 14 amino acids. V was shortened by 2 bases and J by 3 bases, with 5 bases between the two germline ends. Germline V gene data show CDR1 as ENHRY and CDR2 as SYGVKD. The CDR3 nucleotides read TGTGCCATCAGTGAGGGTTTTGGGGCCAACGTCCTGACTTTC. Translation: CAISEGFGANVLTF.

A few counts support this clonotype. The rearrangement links TRBV9 to TRBJ2-2, with D tentatively TRBD2 (6 bases). The CDR3 is made up of 16 amino acids. V was shortened by 0 bases and J by 3 bases, with 12 bases between the two germline ends. Germline assignment: CDR1 SGDLS and CDR2 YYNGEE. The CDR3 bases are TGTGCCAGCAGCGTAGCAAGGGACTCTTACACCGGGGAGCTGTTTTTT. It translates to CASSVARDSYTGELFF.

This clonotype has a handful of counts. This chain links TRBV27 with TRBJ2-1; 11 positions match TRBD1. Germline assignment: CDR1 MNHEY and CDR2 SMNVEV (reference sequence). V dropped 3 bases and J dropped 5; count of bases not matched to a gene: 9. CDR3 length equals 17 residues. DNA of the CDR3: TGTGCCAGCAGTTTCTTAGCCGGGACAGGGGGGCACAATGAGCAGTTCTTC. This translates into CASSFLAGTGGHNEQFF.

This clonotype was seen a handful of times. The CDR3 sequence: CASSQFPGQGDGYTF. The CDR3 nucleotides are TGTGCCAGCAGCCAATTTCCGGGACAGGGAGATGGCTACACCTTC. The gene calls are TRBV6-2 or TRBV6-3 and TRBJ1-2; 9 bases match TRBD1. The CDR3 sequence is 15 residues long. Germline loops: CDR1 MNHEY, CDR2 SVGEGT. Trimming removed 6 bases from V and 6 bases from J; junction bases left unmatched: 11.

The rearrangement uses TRBV11-2 and TRBJ2-3, with a tentative D call TRBD2 (5 bases). V lost 6 bases and J 6 bases, leaving 16 bases between the germline ends. Germline CDR1 reads SGHAT; CDR2 reads FQNNGV. The CDR3 has 14 amino acids. The CDR3 protein is CASRKPSRIDTQYF. CDR3 DNA sequence: TGTGCCAGCAGGAAGCCTAGCCGTATTGATACGCAGTATTTT.

The chain links TRBV5-6 to TRBJ2-3, with 7 bases aligning to TRBD1. CDR3 length: 16 amino acids. V shed 4 bases and J 6 bases; nucleotides not matched to a gene: 14. Germline-derived CDR1 and CDR2 are SGHDT and YYEEEE. The CDR3 sequence is CASSHGQENDPDTQYF. The CDR3 DNA reads TGTGCCAGCAGCCACGGACAGGAAAATGACCCGGATACGCAGTATTTT. Full variable domain (remainder filled in from reference TRBV5-6 and TRBJ2-3): DAGVTQSPTHLIKTRGQQVTLRCSPKSGHDTVSWYQQALGQGPQFIFQYYEEEERQRGNFPDRFSGHQFPNYSSELNVNALLLGDSALYLCASSHGQENDPDTQYFGPGTRLTVL.

The CDR3 DNA sequence: TGCGCCAGCAGCACCGATGAGTATCCCAATGAGCAGTTCTTC. Translated: CASSTDEYPNEQFF. The chain recombines TRBV5-1 with TRBJ2-1; no reliable D call. V was shortened by 4 bases and J by 6 bases, with 14 bases between the two germline ends. The CDR3 contains 14 residues. CDR1 SGHRS and CDR2 YFSETQ come from the germline V gene.

The rearrangement joins TRBV20-1 to TRBJ1-2; D remains unclear. Germline V gene sequence: CDR1 DFQATT, CDR2 SNEGSKA (reference sequence). This CDR3 is 12 amino acids long. Trimming pared 6 bases from V and 8 bases from J, leaving 16 bases between. CDR3 DNA sequence: TGCAGTGCCCGGATGTATACAGTGGGCTACACCTTC. It yields the protein CSARMYTVGYTF.

The chain joins TRBV10-1 to TRBJ1-2; no reliable D call. V was pared by 8 bases and J by 8 bases, with 18 bases between. The germline gives CDR1 WNHNN, CDR2 SYGVQD (reference sequence). The length of the CDR3 is 13 residues. CDR3 amino acids: CASSGARRGGYTF. The CDR3 DNA reads as TGCGCCAGCTCCGGAGCCAGGAGAGGAGGCTACACCTTC.

This clonotype came up a few times. The genes are TRBV2 and TRBJ2-2; TRBD1 might be the D (6 bases). This CDR3 is built from 13 residues. Germline V CDR1 and CDR2: SNHLY, FYNNEI. Trimming stripped 7 bases from V and 4 bases from J, with 10 bases between. The CDR3 sequence: CASKQGATGELFF. In DNA form, the CDR3 reads TGTGCCAGCAAACAGGGAGCCACCGGGGAGCTGTTTTTT.

This clonotype has a count of ten or more. The rearrangement uses TRBV16 and TRBJ1-5; D ambiguous. Trimming removed 0 bases at V and 0 bases at J, with 6 bases between. The CDR3 extends over 15 amino acids. CDR1 and CDR2 from the germline V gene are KGHSY and FQNENV. Here the CDR3 DNA reads TGTGCCAGCAGCCAATCCGGCAGTAGCAATCAGCCCCAGCATTTT. Translated: CASSQSGSSNQPQHF. The variable domain in full, completed from reference TRBV16 and TRBJ1-5, reads GEEVAQTPKHLVRGEGQKAKLYCAPIKGHSYVFWYQQVLKNEFKFLISFQNENVFDETGMPKERFSAKCLPNSPCSLEIQATKLEDSAVYFCASSQSGSSNQPQHFGDGTRLSIL.